This TCR beta chain was found in a study of T cells expressing NK-cell markers. Across the study: TCR beta repertoires came from sorted CD3+CD56+NKG2C+, CD3+CD56+NKG2C- and CD3+CD56-NKG2C+ T cells. General observations from the study: The dominant NKG2C+ clonotypes represented roughly 1.0-7.5% of CD8+ T cells in several donors.

On this clonotype: What it binds is unknown.

The CDR3 runs 14 residues. Germline V lookup: CDR1 SQVTM, CDR2 ANQGSEA. TCRdb reprocessed the 5' RACE reads and stores each CDR3 protein as one record, lacking DNA. The sample table includes about 160,000 distinct CDR3 sequences. The TCR was taken from a woman aged 18 to 75 in good health. Sequencing was done on a sample of blood T cells: a sorted CD56 or NKG2C T cell subset, CD4+ or CD8+ T cells, or bulk PBMC T cells (not recorded which). The genes are TRBV29-1 and TRBJ2-4; absent DNA, TCRdb's TRBD1 call cannot be checked. CDR3 region: CSVGTALAKNIQYF.